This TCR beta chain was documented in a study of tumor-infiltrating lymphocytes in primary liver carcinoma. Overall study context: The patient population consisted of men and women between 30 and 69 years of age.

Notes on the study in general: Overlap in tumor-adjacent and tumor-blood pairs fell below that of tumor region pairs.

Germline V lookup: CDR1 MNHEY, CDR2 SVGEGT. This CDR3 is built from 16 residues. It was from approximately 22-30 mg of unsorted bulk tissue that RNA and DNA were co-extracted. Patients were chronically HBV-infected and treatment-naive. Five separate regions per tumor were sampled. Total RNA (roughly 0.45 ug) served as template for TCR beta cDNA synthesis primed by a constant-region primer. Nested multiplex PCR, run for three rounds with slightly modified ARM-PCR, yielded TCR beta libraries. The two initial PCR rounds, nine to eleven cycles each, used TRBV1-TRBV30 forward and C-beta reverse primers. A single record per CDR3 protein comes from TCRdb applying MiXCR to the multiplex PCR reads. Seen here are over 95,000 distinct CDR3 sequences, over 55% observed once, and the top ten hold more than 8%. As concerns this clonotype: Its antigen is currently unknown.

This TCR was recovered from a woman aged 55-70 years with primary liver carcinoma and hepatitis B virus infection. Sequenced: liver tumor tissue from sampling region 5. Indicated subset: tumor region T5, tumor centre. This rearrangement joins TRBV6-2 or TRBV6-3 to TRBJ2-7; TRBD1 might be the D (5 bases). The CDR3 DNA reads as TGTGACAGGAGTCAGGACCATTTCGCCAGCTCCTACGAGCAGTACTTC. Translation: CDRSQDHFASSYEQYF.